This is a list of T cell receptor beta chains from one sample in a study of cytomegalovirus exposure and HLA in healthy donors. Clones were sequenced by immunoSEQ multiplex PCR, and TCRdb holds only the in-frame ones, with some missing. The profile shows roughly 60,000 clones, approximately 96% of them singletons. The sequencing input was PBMCs. Receptor source: a man between 18 and 35 years old in good health and CMV-seronegative. Both conserved end residues are part of each CDR3. The D gene is left open where the match is weak. The listing skips clone size in some rows; elsewhere it reads once, few, many or a size class.

NA,16,NA,TRBJ2-2,TRBV6-1,CASSGSRFPYTGELFF,TGTGCCAGCAGTGGGTCGAGGTTCCCGTACACCGGGGAGCTGTTTTTT
NA,17,TRBD2,TRBJ2-2,TRBV15,CATSPGGGTLDTGELFF,TGTGCCACCAGCCCCGGGGGGGGGACCCTAGACACCGGGGAGCTGTTTTTT
NA,14,NA,TRBJ1-5,TRBV7-9,CASSLGDGGQPQHF,TGTGCCAGCAGCTTAGGGGACGGGGGGCAGCCCCAGCATTTT
NA,17,TRBD2,TRBJ2-3,TRBV5-5,CASSLRVGGGSTDTQYF,TGTGCCAGCAGCTTGAGGGTCGGGGGGGGATCCACAGATACGCAGTATTTT
NA,13,NA,TRBJ2-1,TRBV5-1,CASSVSAYNEQFF,TGCGCCAGCAGCGTTAGCGCCTACAATGAGCAGTTCTTC
NA,16,TRBD2,TRBJ2-4,TRBV9,CASSVEGGLVGDIQYF,TGTGCCAGCAGCGTAGAGGGGGGACTAGTGGGGGACATTCAGTACTTC
NA,15,TRBD2,TRBJ2-7,TRBV5-6,CASSLRTSGNDEQYF,TGTGCCAGCAGCTTGAGGACTAGCGGGAATGACGAGCAGTACTTC
NA,14,TRBD2,TRBJ2-3,TRBV19,CASSVLAGADTQYF,TGTGCCAGTTCAGTATTAGCGGGGGCAGATACGCAGTATTTT
NA,11,NA,TRBJ2-7,TRBV7-8,CASSSPGSQYF,TGTGCCAGCAGCTCCCCCGGGAGCCAGTACTTC
NA,17,TRBD1,TRBJ1-2,TRBV19,CASSVAGTGGGRYGYTF,TGTGCCAGTAGTGTAGCCGGGACAGGGGGCGGACGGTATGGCTACACCTTC
once,15,TRBD2,TRBJ2-4,TRBV9,CASSVGGTRRDIQYF,TGTGCCAGCAGCGTAGGAGGGACTAGGAGAGACATTCAGTACTTC
NA,17,NA,TRBJ1-5,TRBV7-8,CASSPSRGSYSNQPQHF,TGTGCCAGCAGCCCCTCGAGAGGGTCCTATAGCAATCAGCCCCAGCATTTT
NA,15,NA,TRBJ2-7,TRBV27,CASSLTYSGSYEQYF,TGTGCCAGCAGTTTGACCTACTCGGGCTCCTACGAGCAGTACTTC
NA,14,NA,TRBJ1-2,TRBV5-4,CASSLPTTGNGYTF,TGTGCCAGCAGCTTGCCTACCACAGGGAACGGCTACACCTTC